This T cell receptor (beta chain) comes out of a study of graft-versus-host responses after intestinal transplantation. Study context: Isolated intestinal, liver-intestinal, or multivisceral transplants were what recipients had. Points from the study as a whole: Marrow from the recipient contained GvH clones, some of which had appeared first in ileum or blood.

On this clone itself: The target antigen is unknown.

The protocol was immunoSEQ multiplex PCR, while the TCRdb copy is restricted to in-frame clones and leaves out a portion. The repertoire consists of over 65,000 clones, with approximately 90% occurring once and the leading ten covering 7.6%. Germline-derived CDR1 and CDR2 are SEHNR and FQNEAQ (reference sequence). The CDR3 contains 14 residues. The V end was cut by 5 bases, the J end by 7 bases, with 14 bases between. This chain joins TRBV7-9 and TRBJ1-4; no reliable D call. This receptor was identified in a human donor who was the organ donor for an intestinal transplant. Sequenced here: unstimulated CD8+ T cells sorted from spleen or lymph node cells, sampled before transplant. CDR3 nucleotide sequence: TGTGCCAGCAGCCCGGGAGTTGACGGTGAAAAACTGTTTTTT. Its protein product is CASSPGVDGEKLFF.